The 4 T cell receptor beta chains in this list originate from one sample, sequenced in a study of CD8 T cells in ankylosing spondylitis. TCRdb recomputed calls from the 5' RACE reads with MiXCR, one row per CDR3 protein. The sample has around 140,000 distinct CDR3 sequences; about an eighth are singletons. Material: blood, either unsorted or a sorted T cell fraction (not recorded which). The receptors originated from a female donor with ankylosing spondylitis or in good health (not recorded which).

This clonotype was counted at least ten times. One base away lies a much larger clone, so this may be a sequencing read error. The chain couples TRBV11-2 to TRBJ1-2; no definite D call. CDR3 size: 14 residues. The germline CDR1 and CDR2 sequences are SGHAT and FQNNGV. This CDR3 is CASSPARPSYGYPF. CDR3 DNA sequence: TGTGCCAGCAGCCCTGCACGCCCTAGCTATGGCTACCCCTTC.

Remarks on this clonotype: Just one base apart from a much larger clone, this may be a read error. The chain carries TRBV20-1 and TRBJ2-5; 8 nucleotides line up with TRBD2. There are 13 residues in the CDR3. CDR1 and CDR2 (germline): DFQATT, SNEGSKA (reference sequence). CDR3 DNA sequence: TGCAGTGCTAGTGAAGCGGGAGTGAAGACCCAGTCCTTC. Encoded protein: CSASEAGVKTQSF.

The chain couples TRBV7-2 to TRBJ1-6; 10 nucleotides align to TRBD1. With 2 bases clipped from V and 9 bases from J, the junction kept 7 bases outside the gene matches. The CDR3 length is 16 residues. In germline, CDR1 is SGHTA, CDR2 FQGNSA. CDR3 protein: CASSLRPGQGISPLHF. As DNA, the CDR3 is TGTGCCAGCAGCTTAAGACCGGGACAGGGGATTTCACCCCTCCACTTT. The variable domain in full, completed from reference TRBV7-2 and TRBJ1-6, reads GAGVSQSPSNKVTEKGKDVELRCDPISGHTALYWYRQSLGQGLEFLIYFQGNSAPDKSGLPSDRFSAERTGGSVSTLTIQRTQQEDSAVYLCASSLRPGQGISPLHFGNGTRLTVT.

This clonotype was detected many times. This chain uses TRBV20-1 with TRBJ1-5, with 7 bases aligning to TRBD1. The CDR3 extends over 14 amino acids. J was trimmed by 5 bases and V by 2 bases; bases with no gene match: 6. CDR1 is DFQATT, CDR2 SNEGSKA, per germline (reference sequence). The CDR3 DNA reads TGCAGTGCTAGACAGACAGGGTGGGATCAGCCCCAGCATTTT. Its translation: CSARQTGWDQPQHF.